This T cell receptor beta chain was recovered during a study of blood T cells in healthy people across ages. This CDR3 spans 13 amino acids. The V gene's germline CDR1 is DFQATT and CDR2 SNEGSKA (reference sequence). Total RNA was extracted at no less than 6 micrograms per sample. Note on this clonotype: At one of its ends the junction is not consistent with the germline gene, which may arise from a read error.

A sample-barcoded 5' primer and a J-beta primer mix were used in a second PCR of roughly 7 to 11 cycles. TCRdb recomputed calls from the 5' RACE reads with MiXCR, one row per CDR3 protein. The table includes more than 450,000 distinct CDR3 sequences, 27% detected once. The same sample was also studied in work on T cells of mothers and their children. As that report states: Three healthy Caucasian mothers served as donors, and their six children did as well. Sequencing returned over 9 million TCR beta CDR3 reads per mother and roughly 3 million per child. Related mother-child pairs shared marginally more repertoire than unrelated pairs, though not significantly.

Input material: blood. This sequence originates from a boy aged 2 to 10 in good health. V and J are TRBV20-1 and TRBJ1-3; 8 nucleotides agree with TRBD1. CDR3 bases: TGCAGTGCCGGACAGGGATCTGGAAACGCCATATATTTT. Its protein is CSAGQGSGNAIYF.